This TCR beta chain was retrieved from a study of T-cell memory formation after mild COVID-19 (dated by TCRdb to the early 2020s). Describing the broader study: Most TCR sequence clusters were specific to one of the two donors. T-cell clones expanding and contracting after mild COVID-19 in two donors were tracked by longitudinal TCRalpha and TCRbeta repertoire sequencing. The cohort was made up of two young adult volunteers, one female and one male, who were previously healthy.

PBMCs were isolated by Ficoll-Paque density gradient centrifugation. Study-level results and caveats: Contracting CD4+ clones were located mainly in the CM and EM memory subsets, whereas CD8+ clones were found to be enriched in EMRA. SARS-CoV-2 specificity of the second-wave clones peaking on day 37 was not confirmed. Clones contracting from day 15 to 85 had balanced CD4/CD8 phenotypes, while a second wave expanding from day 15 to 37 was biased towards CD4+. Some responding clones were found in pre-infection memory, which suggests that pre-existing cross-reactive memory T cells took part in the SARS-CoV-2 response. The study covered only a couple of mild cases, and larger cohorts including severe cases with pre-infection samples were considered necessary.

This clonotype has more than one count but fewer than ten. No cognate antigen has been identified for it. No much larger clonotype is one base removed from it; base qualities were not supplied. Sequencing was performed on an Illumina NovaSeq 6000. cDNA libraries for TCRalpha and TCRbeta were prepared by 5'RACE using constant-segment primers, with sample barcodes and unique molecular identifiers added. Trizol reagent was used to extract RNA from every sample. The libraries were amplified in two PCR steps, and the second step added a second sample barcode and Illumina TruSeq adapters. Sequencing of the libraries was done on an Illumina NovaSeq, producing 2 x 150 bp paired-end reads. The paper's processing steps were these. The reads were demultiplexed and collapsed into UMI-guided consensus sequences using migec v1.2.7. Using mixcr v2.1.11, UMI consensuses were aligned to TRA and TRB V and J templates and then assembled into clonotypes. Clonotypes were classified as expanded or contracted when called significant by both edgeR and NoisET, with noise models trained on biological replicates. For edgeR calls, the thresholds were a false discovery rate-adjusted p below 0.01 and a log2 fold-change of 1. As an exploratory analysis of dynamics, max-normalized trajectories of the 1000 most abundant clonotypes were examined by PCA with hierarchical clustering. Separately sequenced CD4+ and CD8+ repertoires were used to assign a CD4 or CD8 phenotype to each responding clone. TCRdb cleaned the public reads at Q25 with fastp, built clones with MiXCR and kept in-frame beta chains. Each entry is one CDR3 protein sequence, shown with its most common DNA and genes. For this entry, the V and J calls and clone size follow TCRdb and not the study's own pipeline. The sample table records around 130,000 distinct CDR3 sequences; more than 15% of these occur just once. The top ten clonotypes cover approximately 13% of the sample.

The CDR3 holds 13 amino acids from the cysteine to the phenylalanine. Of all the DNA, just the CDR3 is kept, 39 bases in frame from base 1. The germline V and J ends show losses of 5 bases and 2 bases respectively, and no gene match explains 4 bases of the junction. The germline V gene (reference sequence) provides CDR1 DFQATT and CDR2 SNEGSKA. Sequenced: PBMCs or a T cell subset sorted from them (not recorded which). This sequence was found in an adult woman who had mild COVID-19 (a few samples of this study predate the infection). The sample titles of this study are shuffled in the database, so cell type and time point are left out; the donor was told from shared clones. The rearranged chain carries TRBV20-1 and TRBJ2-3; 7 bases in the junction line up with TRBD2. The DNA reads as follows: TGCAGTGCTCGGGGGAGGGTCACAGATACGCAGTATTTT. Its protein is CSARGRVTDTQYF.